The T cell receptor beta chain under discussion was sequenced for a study of OX40 agonist ivuxolimab in advanced cancers. At the level of the study: Prior therapy, whether anti-PD-1, anti-PD-L1 or anti-CTLA-4, was allowed, and less than 45% had some. Whole-study findings and limits: Expanded clones were, on average, more numerous among CD8+ T cells than CD4+. At 0.1-3.0 mg/kg, partial responders had clonal expansion among the lowest observed. The authors also found low normalized T-cell clonal expansion in some nonresponders.

The assay was immunoSEQ multiplex PCR, and TCRdb's table has in-frame clones only and misses some. The data show 70,000 to 80,000 clones, 80% to 90% seen once. Remarks on this clone: Its matching antigen is unknown.

Material: CD4+ or CD8+ T cells sorted from blood, obtained in a trial of the OX40 agonist ivuxolimab. The TCR comes from an adult with an advanced solid tumor such as melanoma, head and neck, liver or kidney cancer.

The CDR3 sequence: CASSEGDVQTQYF. The CDR3 coding sequence is TGTGCCAGCAGTGAGGGAGATGTACAGACCCAGTACTTC. The chain uses TRBV2 and TRBJ2-5, with D perhaps TRBD2 (5 bases). Trimming left V 3 bases short and J 6 bases short, with 11 bases between. The CDR3 is 13 residues long. The germline V gene encodes CDR1 SNHLY and CDR2 FYNNEI.